A single sample is the source of the 27 T cell receptor beta chains below, sequenced in a study of blood T cell repertoires in COVID-19. Only in-frame clones appear in the TCRdb table, and some are missing; sequencing was by immunoSEQ multiplex PCR. In the table there are about 220,000 clones, approximately 90% of which are singletons. Sequencing used peripheral blood. Receptors were obtained from a middle-aged man with acute or convalescent COVID-19.

The chain recombines TRBV27 with TRBJ2-2; 10 positions agree with TRBD1. The junction had 6 bases not matched to a gene; V was cut back by 7 bases and J by 7 bases. CDR1 and CDR2 from the germline V gene are MNHEY and SMNVEV (reference sequence). The CDR3 loop spans 14 amino acids. CDR3 sequence reads: CASTTGGGNGELFF. CDR3 DNA sequence: TGTGCCAGCACGACAGGGGGCGGAAACGGGGAGCTGTTTTTT.

This clone was seen more than once but under ten times. The chain carries TRBV13 and TRBJ1-6; D is possibly TRBD1 (5 bases). The CDR3 runs 14 residues. The germline CDR1 and CDR2 sequences are PRHDT and FYEKMQ (reference sequence). V dropped 6 bases and J dropped 10 bases, with 16 bases sitting between them. CDR3 in DNA: TGTGCCAGCAGGTGGGGGGTCGGGGGATCACCCCTCCACTTT. The encoded protein is CASRWGVGGSPLHF.

This chain joins TRBV28 and TRBJ2-7; D perhaps matches TRBD2 (6 bases). This CDR3 is built from 14 residues. Trimming removed 4 bases from V and 2 bases from J, with 12 bases in between. The germline V gene has CDR1 MDHEN and CDR2 SYDVKM. The CDR3 here is CASSSAGTPYEQYF. DNA for the CDR3: TGTGCCAGCAGTTCGGCGGGGACCCCCTACGAGCAGTACTTC.

This rearrangement joins TRBV2 to TRBJ1-1; D unresolved. V gave up 7 bases and J gave up 6 bases, with 21 bases separating them. The CDR3 length is 15 residues. Looked up from germline, CDR1 is SNHLY and CDR2 is FYNNEI. Here the CDR3 DNA reads TGTGCCAGCATTATGGATACATGGAAGCTAGCTGAAGCTTTCTTT. Protein: CASIMDTWKLAEAFF.

The V call is TRBV28, the J call TRBJ2-2, with D possibly matching TRBD1 (5 bases). The CDR3 contains 14 residues. V was shortened by 6 bases and J by 1 base, with 9 bases between the two germline ends. The germline gives CDR1 MDHEN, CDR2 SYDVKM. The DNA for the CDR3 is TGTGCCAGCAGGATACAGGTGAACACCGGGGAGCTGTTTTTT. Translated, it gives CASRIQVNTGELFF.

The J gene is TRBJ2-3, the V gene TRBV27; D gene ambiguous. Trimming removed 2 bases from V and 4 bases from J, with 16 bases in between. The length of the CDR3 is 16 residues. CDR1 is MNHEY, CDR2 SMNVEV, per germline (reference sequence). In nucleotides, the CDR3 is TGTGCCAGCAGTTTAGCCCCCATAACGGTACCAGATACGCAGTATTTT. As protein: CASSLAPITVPDTQYF.

A few counts support this clone. This chain connects TRBV19 to TRBJ2-5; D possibly corresponds to TRBD1 (7 bases). Germline CDR1 LNHDA, CDR2 SQIVND (reference sequence). V shed 5 bases and J shed 5 bases, with 18 bases lying between them. This CDR3 has 15 amino acids. CDR3 protein: CASSGGTARRETQYF. CDR3 nucleotide sequence: TGTGCCAGTAGTGGAGGGACAGCCAGGAGGGAGACCCAGTACTTC.

This sequence joins TRBV30 and TRBJ1-2; D remains unclear. V lost 1 base and J lost 1, with 10 bases in between. CDR1 is GTSNPN and CDR2 is SVGIG in the germline V gene (reference sequence). The CDR3 runs 14 residues. CDR3 in amino acids: CAWSAIGSNYGYTF. CDR3 coding DNA: TGTGCCTGGAGTGCTATAGGGAGTAACTATGGCTACACCTTC.

The rearrangement joins TRBV2 to TRBJ1-5; 7 bases line up with TRBD1. The germline V gene has CDR1 SNHLY and CDR2 FYNNEI. The CDR3 contains 15 residues. The J segment lost 4 bases and the V segment lost 7 bases, leaving 10 bases of the junction unmatched. In nucleotides, the CDR3 is TGTGCCAGCATTATTAACAGGGGAACGAATCAGCCCCAGCATTTT. Translated: CASIINRGTNQPQHF.

This clone showed up just once. The CDR3 is CASSAEGAASTYEQYF. In DNA, the CDR3 is TGTGCCAGCAGCGCGGAGGGAGCGGCTTCGACTTACGAGCAGTACTTC. The chain recombines TRBV2 with TRBJ2-7, with D possibly TRBD2 on 6 matching bases. The germline V gene encodes CDR1 SNHLY and CDR2 FYNNEI. Deletions cut 6 bases from V and 4 bases from J, with 22 bases between. This CDR3 is built from 16 residues.

The genes are TRBV11-3 and TRBJ2-1, with 7 bases aligning to TRBD1. The CDR3 contains 15 residues. Per germline, CDR1 SGHNT and CDR2 YENEEA. Germline trimming cut 3 bases from V and 2 bases from J; bases unmatched to any gene: 4. The CDR3 coding sequence is TGTGCCAGCAGCTTCCGGACAGGCCCCTACAATGAGCAGTTCTTC. It encodes CASSFRTGPYNEQFF.

The rearrangement links TRBV21-1 to TRBJ1-5; the DNA was not compared with TRBD1, the D call given in the table. TRBV21-1 is shown as a pseudogene. This CDR3 has 17 residues. Here the CDR3 DNA reads TGTGCCAGCAGCAAAGAACAAGGGGATGAATGCAATCAGCCCCAGCATTTT. Its translation is CASSKEQGDECNQPQHF.

The V call is TRBV27, the J call TRBJ1-5; D remains unclear. This CDR3 is built from 14 residues. V gave up 3 bases and J gave up 2 bases, with 8 bases separating them. Per the germline V gene, CDR1 is MNHEY and CDR2 is SMNVEV (reference sequence). CDR3 in DNA: TGTGCCAGCAGTTTTTCCGGGGGCAATCAGCCCCAGCATTTT. It yields the protein CASSFSGGNQPQHF.

This chain joins TRBV24-1 and TRBJ1-3; D possibly corresponds to TRBD1 (6 bases). Trimming removed 5 bases from V and 4 bases from J, with 29 bases in between. The CDR3 extends over 20 amino acids. Per germline, CDR1 KGHDR and CDR2 SFDVKD. The CDR3 sequence is CATSGISGSHPTGRGNTIYF. DNA for the CDR3: TGTGCCACCAGTGGGATTTCCGGGTCCCACCCCACAGGGAGAGGAAACACCATATATTTT.

CDR3 in DNA: TGCGCCAGCAGCTTCGACCTAGCTAACTATGGCTACACCTTC. Encoded protein: CASSFDLANYGYTF. V and J are TRBV5-1 and TRBJ1-2, with D hard to call. The CDR3 consists of 14 residues. Germline lookup yields CDR1 SGHRS and CDR2 YFSETQ. Trimming left V 2 bases short and J 0 bases short, with 8 bases between. Filled out from reference TRBV5-1 and TRBJ1-2, the complete variable domain reads KAGVTQTPRYLIKTRGQQVTLSCSPISGHRSVSWYQQTPGQGLQFLFEYFSETQRNKGNFPGRFSGRQFSNSRSEMNVSTLELGDSALYLCASSFDLANYGYTFGSGTRLTVV.

The V call is TRBV30, the J call TRBJ1-1; the D gene is possibly TRBD1 (6 bases). In germline, CDR1 is GTSNPN, CDR2 SVGIG (reference sequence). The CDR3 has 11 residues. V was pared by 3 bases and J by 11 bases, with 13 bases between. The DNA of the CDR3 is TGTGCCTGGAGAGCACAGGGTGGGGCTTTCTTT. It yields the protein CAWRAQGGAFF.

This chain uses TRBV3-1 (or the pseudogene TRBV3-2) with TRBJ1-3; tentative D call: TRBD1 (6 bases). Between the trimmed V and J ends, which lost 5 bases and 2 bases, there was a span of 13 bases. CDR3 length equals 15 residues. Looked up from germline, CDR1 is LGHDT and CDR2 is YNNKEL (reference sequence). The CDR3 region has the DNA TGTGCCAGCAGCTCAAGGTCAGGGGCTGGAAACACCATATATTTT. This codes for CASSSRSGAGNTIYF.

V gene TRBV10-2 combines with J gene TRBJ1-2; D is undetermined. With 3 bases removed from V and 4 bases from J, the gap between germline ends came to 6 bases. The CDR3 has 12 amino acids. From germline, CDR1 is WSHSY and CDR2 SAAADI. CDR3 DNA: TGCGCCAGCAGTGACCAGATCTATGGCTACACCTTC. Encoded protein: CASSDQIYGYTF.

This rearrangement joins TRBV28 to TRBJ1-2; D may be TRBD1 (5 bases). CDR1 is MDHEN, CDR2 SYDVKM, per germline. Trimming pared 2 bases from V and 8 bases from J, leaving 18 bases between. This CDR3 region has 15 residues. The chain's CDR3 is CASSLMSAGLQGYTF. The CDR3 bases are TGTGCCAGCAGTTTAATGTCCGCAGGGCTTCAAGGCTACACCTTC.

This sequence joins TRBV9 and TRBJ1-1; 7 bases align to TRBD1. J lost 1 base, V lost 8 bases, and 14 bases had no gene match. The CDR3 totals 16 residues. Per the germline V gene, CDR1 is SGDLS and CDR2 is YYNGEE. CDR3 protein: CASKQGLGNSNTEAFF. DNA for the CDR3: TGTGCCAGTAAACAGGGGCTGGGAAACTCGAACACTGAAGCTTTCTTT.

The rearrangement uses TRBV5-1 and TRBJ2-1; D is uncertain. In germline, CDR1 is SGHRS, CDR2 YFSETQ. V lost 6 bases to trimming and J lost 10 bases, with 11 bases between them. This CDR3 comprises 11 residues. The CDR3, as DNA: TGCGCCAGCACGTCGGTCTCGGAGCAGTTCTTC. As protein: CASTSVSEQFF.

This clone came up once. The chain uses TRBV7-6 and TRBJ1-2; possible D gene TRBD1, 5 bases. The CDR3 sequence is 14 residues long. Looked up from germline, CDR1 is SGHVS and CDR2 is FNYEAQ. V shed 3 bases and J shed 3 bases, with 11 bases lying between them. This CDR3 reads CASSFGGTDYGYTF. For the CDR3, the DNA is TGTGCCAGCAGCTTCGGCGGGACGGACTATGGCTACACCTTC.

The gene calls are TRBV6-1 and TRBJ2-7, with D uncertain. The V and J ends lost 0 bases and 1 base respectively, with 10 bases between them. The CDR3 is made up of 15 amino acids. The germline V gene encodes CDR1 MNHNS and CDR2 SASEGT. For the CDR3, the DNA is TGTGCCAGCAGTGAAGCGCACCAGAAATCCTACGAGCAGTACTTC. Translation: CASSEAHQKSYEQYF.

The chain recombines TRBV21-1 with TRBJ1-2; the table assigns TRBD1, which was not confirmed against the DNA. TRBV21-1 is deemed a pseudogene. This CDR3 has 14 residues. As DNA, the CDR3 is TGTGCCAGCAGTAACAGGGAAAGGGGCTATGGCTACACCTTC. Amino acid sequence: CASSNRERGYGYTF.

This chain uses TRBV5-1 with TRBJ2-1, with 7 bases fitting TRBD2. V gave up 6 bases and J gave up 5 bases; unmatched junction bases: 8. CDR1 is SGHRS, CDR2 YFSETQ, per germline. The CDR3 runs 14 residues. CDR3 region: CASTLAERNNEQFF. The CDR3 region has the DNA TGCGCCAGCACCCTAGCGGAGAGGAACAATGAGCAGTTCTTC.

The chain is built from TRBV14 and TRBJ1-1, with D perhaps TRBD1 (6 bases). Germline V gene lookup returns CDR1 SGHDN and CDR2 FVKESK. The germline V and J ends were trimmed by 4 bases and 4 bases, with 19 bases remaining between them. The CDR3 has 16 amino acids. In DNA form, the CDR3 reads TGTGCCAGCAGCCGAGGAAACACAGGGTCGGTCACTGAAGCTTTCTTT. Translation gives CASSRGNTGSVTEAFF.

This chain joins TRBV7-9 and TRBJ2-1; the match to TRBD2 covers 10 bases. The ends lost 4 bases at V and 7 bases at J; junction bases unmatched: 13. This CDR3 is 17 amino acids long. The V gene's germline CDR1 is SEHNR and CDR2 FQNEAQ (reference sequence). The CDR3 DNA reads TGTGCCAGCAGCTCTCCAGGACTAGCGGAAGGAGGGAATGAGCAGTTCTTC. Translation gives CASSSPGLAEGGNEQFF. The full variable domain, rest sourced from reference TRBV7-9 and TRBJ2-1, is DTGVSQNPRHKITKRGQNVTFRCDPISEHNRLYWYRQTLGQGPEFLTYFQNEAQLEKSRLLSDRFSAERPKGSFSTLEIQRTEQGDSAMYLCASSSPGLAEGGNEQFFGPGTRLTVL.